The clone carrying this TCR beta chain was seen repeatedly, ten times or more. The antigen remains undetermined. These data originate in a study of identical twins. Unique molecular identifiers were in the cDNA, with template-switch universal primer binding. TCRdb called the 5' RACE reads again in MiXCR, with one record for every CDR3 protein. The data hold more than 400,000 distinct CDR3 sequences, with 13% to 15% observed a single time. Between the trimmed V and J ends, which lost 6 bases and 7 bases, there was a span of 9 bases. The CDR3 consists of 12 residues. Whole-study results and caveats: The study based its conclusions on cross-sectional statistical analysis and did not follow the same donors. The more abundant beta clonotypes in cord blood had fewer insertions, and memory repertoires did not show this.

Healthy Caucasians, and only they, were the donors. These same records also appear under a second study, on yellow fever vaccine responses in identical twins.

This chain joins TRBV12-3 or TRBV12-4 and TRBJ2-2; unclear D gene. Input material: CD4+ T cells sorted from blood. The receptor was derived from a woman aged 18-29 years in good health. CDR3 nucleotide sequence: TGTGCCAGCAGCTCCCCCCTCGGGGAGCTGTTTTTT. Translation gives CASSSPLGELFF.